This TCR beta chain appears in the sequencing data of a study of control samples from healthy donors and cancer patients. This CDR3 contains 14 residues. Trimming left V 1 base short and J 4 bases short, with 10 bases between. Germline V gene lookup returns CDR1 SGHAT and CDR2 FQNNGV. Method: immunoSEQ multiplex PCR; TCRdb's copy keeps in-frame clones and lacks some. The sample lists around 89,000 clones, around 80% occurring once. The V gene is TRBV11-2, the J gene TRBJ1-1; tentatively, D is TRBD1 (5 bases). This TCR was recovered from a woman in her sixties or seventies in good health. Material: blood. The CDR3 loop reads CASSLVGGTTEAFF. CDR3 bases: TGTGCCAGCAGCTTAGTTGGCGGGACCACTGAAGCTTTCTTT.